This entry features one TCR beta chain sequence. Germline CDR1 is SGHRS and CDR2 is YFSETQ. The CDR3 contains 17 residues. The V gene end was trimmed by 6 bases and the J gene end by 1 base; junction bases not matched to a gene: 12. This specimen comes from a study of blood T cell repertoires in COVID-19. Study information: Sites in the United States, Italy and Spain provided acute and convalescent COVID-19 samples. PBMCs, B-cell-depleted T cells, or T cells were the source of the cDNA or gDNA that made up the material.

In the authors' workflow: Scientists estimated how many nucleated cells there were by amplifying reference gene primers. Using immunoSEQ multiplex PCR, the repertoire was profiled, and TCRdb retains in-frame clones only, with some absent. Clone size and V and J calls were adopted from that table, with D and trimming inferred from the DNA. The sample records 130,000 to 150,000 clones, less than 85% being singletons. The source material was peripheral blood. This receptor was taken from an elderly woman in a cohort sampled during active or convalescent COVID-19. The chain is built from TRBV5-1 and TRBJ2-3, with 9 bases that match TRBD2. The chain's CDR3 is CASTLTSQRGGTDTQYF. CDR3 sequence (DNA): TGCGCCAGCACCCTAACAAGTCAGCGGGGGGGCACAGATACGCAGTATTTT. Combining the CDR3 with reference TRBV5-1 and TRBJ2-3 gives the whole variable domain KAGVTQTPRYLIKTRGQQVTLSCSPISGHRSVSWYQQTPGQGLQFLFEYFSETQRNKGNFPGRFSGRQFSNSRSEMNVSTLELGDSALYLCASTLTSQRGGTDTQYFGPGTRLTVL.